The 32 T cell receptor beta chains in this list originate from one sample, sequenced in a study of T cell responses to AZD1222 COVID-19 vaccine (dated by TCRdb to the early 2020s). Libraries came from the immunoSEQ multiplex PCR assay. TCRdb obtained this table from immuneACCESS and retained in-frame rearrangements with V and J assigned. These tables miss some clones; where compared with another copy, unresolved V genes account for less than half of the shortfall, and the remainder is unexplained. This sample holds roughly 140,000 clones; approximately 90% were observed only once. More than 12% of the sample comes from the top ten. This specimen's time point label, per the study, means: baseline before first vaccination. Sequenced here: peripheral blood, sampled on day 0 of AZD1222 vaccination. The receptors shown here come from an adult in good health.

The chain is built from TRBV2 and TRBJ1-1, with 10 bases aligning to TRBD1. J gave up 1 base and V 6 bases, and 11 bases lay outside the gene matches. Germline loops: CDR1 SNHLY, CDR2 FYNNEI. The CDR3 is made up of 17 amino acids. For the CDR3, the DNA is TGTGCCAGCAGGTCTAGTTCCGGGACAGGGGAGAACACTGAAGCTTTCTTT. This gives the protein CASRSSSGTGENTEAFF.

The chain recombines TRBV7-9 with TRBJ1-4; 10 bases align to TRBD1. The CDR3 runs 14 residues. From germline, CDR1 is SEHNR and CDR2 FQNEAQ (reference sequence). V trimming: 5 bases; J trimming: 5 bases; junction bases outside the gene matches: 2. The CDR3 DNA reads TGTGCCAGCAGCGAGGGACAGGGGAATGAAAAACTGTTTTTT. It yields the protein CASSEGQGNEKLFF.

The CDR3 is CSVGTANYGYTF. As DNA, the CDR3 is TGCAGCGTTGGGACGGCTAACTATGGCTACACCTTC. The gene calls are TRBV29-1 and TRBJ1-2; D is ambiguous. This CDR3 has 12 residues. Germline V gene data show CDR1 as SQVTM and CDR2 as ANQGSEA. Trimming removed 4 bases from V and 0 bases from J, with 6 bases in between.

The rearrangement links TRBV20-1 to TRBJ1-5; no reliable D call. The germline V gene encodes CDR1 DFQATT and CDR2 SNEGSKA (reference sequence). Trimming shortened V by 3 bases and J by 1 base, and 13 bases separated the two germline ends. This CDR3 has 15 amino acids. This chain's CDR3 is CSASLRVGSNQPQHF. CDR3 sequence (DNA): TGCAGTGCTAGTTTGCGGGTGGGGAGCAATCAGCCCCAGCATTTT.

The rearrangement links TRBV3-1 (or the pseudogene TRBV3-2) to TRBJ1-1, with D uncertain. The CDR3 loop spans 14 amino acids. Deletions cut 3 bases from V and 1 base from J, with 9 bases between. CDR1 is LGHDT and CDR2 is YNNKEL in the germline V gene (reference sequence). CDR3 region: CASSHEVGNTEAFF. CDR3 bases: TGTGCCAGCAGCCATGAAGTGGGGAACACTGAAGCTTTCTTT.

The rearrangement joins TRBV10-3 to TRBJ1-2; possibly TRBD1 for D (5 bases). The CDR3 extends over 16 amino acids. V shed 0 bases and J shed 6 bases, with 17 bases lying between them. Germline CDR1 ENHRY, CDR2 SYGVKD. The CDR3 reads CAISESISGQGHGYTF. The CDR3 DNA reads TGTGCCATCAGTGAGTCTATCAGTGGGCAGGGCCATGGCTACACCTTC.

J is TRBJ2-2 and V is TRBV9, with 9 positions matching TRBD2. This CDR3 has 16 amino acids. Germline lookup yields CDR1 SGDLS and CDR2 YYNGEE. The ends lost 0 bases at V and 7 bases at J; junction bases unmatched: 7. CDR3 DNA sequence: TGTGCCAGCAGCGTAGACGGGGGACTAGCTTACGGGGAGCTGTTTTTT. It is translated as CASSVDGGLAYGELFF.

V usage is TRBV5-1 and J usage is TRBJ2-4; TRBD1 is a possible D gene (5 bases). The CDR3 contains 16 residues. Germline V CDR1 and CDR2: SGHRS, YFSETQ. V was shortened by 3 bases and J by 0 bases, with 13 bases between the two germline ends. The DNA of the CDR3 is TGCGCCAGCAGCTCCGGACAAGAACTAGCCAAAAACATTCAGTACTTC. Amino acids: CASSSGQELAKNIQYF.

The rearrangement joins TRBV28 to TRBJ1-5; D remains unclear. The V end lost 7 bases, the J end lost 7 bases, and 14 bases lay between the germline ends. Germline V gives CDR1 MDHEN, CDR2 SYDVKM. The CDR3 sequence is 13 residues long. The CDR3 sequence: CASNERAGQPQHF. The CDR3 DNA is TGTGCCAGCAACGAGAGGGCGGGACAGCCCCAGCATTTT.

The CDR3 sequence: CASSSPGGRNEQFF. The CDR3 coding sequence is TGTGCCAGCAGCTCGCCAGGGGGGCGGAATGAGCAGTTCTTC. The chain is built from TRBV7-3 and TRBJ2-1; tentative D call: TRBD1 (7 bases). Trimming removed 4 bases at V and 7 bases at J, with 14 bases between. The V gene's germline CDR1 is SGHTA and CDR2 FQGTGA. CDR3 length: 14 residues.

The genes are TRBV19 and TRBJ1-1, with 8 bases matching TRBD1. Looked up from germline, CDR1 is LNHDA and CDR2 is SQIVND (reference sequence). The CDR3 is 14 residues long. With 7 bases clipped from V and 5 bases from J, the junction kept 9 bases outside the gene matches. The CDR3 spells CASTNARTGTEAFF. CDR3 bases: TGTGCCAGTACCAACGCTCGGACAGGGACTGAAGCTTTCTTT.

V gene TRBV7-3 combines with J gene TRBJ2-2, with 12 nucleotides matching TRBD1. The germline V gene has CDR1 SGHTA and CDR2 FQGTGA. The CDR3 runs to 15 residues. J was trimmed by 5 bases and V by 6 bases; bases with no gene match: 4. CDR3 region: CASSLGQGATGELFF. The DNA of the CDR3 is TGTGCCAGCAGTTTGGGACAGGGGGCTACCGGGGAGCTGTTTTTT.

This clone was recorded a few times. The chain combines TRBV5-1 with TRBJ2-3, with D possibly matching TRBD1 (5 bases). The CDR3 sequence is 13 residues long. Trimming removed 4 bases from V and 4 bases from J, with 10 bases in between. Germline loops: CDR1 SGHRS, CDR2 YFSETQ. DNA for the CDR3: TGCGCCAGCAGCCTGGCCAGGGCAGATACGCAGTATTTT. Protein product: CASSLARADTQYF.

This clone was counted a few times. The rearrangement links TRBV6-5 to TRBJ1-1; a weak D match, TRBD1 (6 bases). Germline V gene data show CDR1 as MNHEY and CDR2 as SVGAGI. V lost 4 bases and J 8 bases, leaving 14 bases between the germline ends. This CDR3 has 13 amino acids. The CDR3 spells CASSSSGGREAFF. The CDR3 coding sequence is TGTGCCAGCAGTTCATCCGGGGGCAGAGAAGCTTTCTTT.

The V call is TRBV12-3 or TRBV12-4, the J call TRBJ1-4; D uncertain. The CDR3 consists of 13 residues. Trimming shortened V by 4 bases and J by 8 bases, and 11 bases separated the two germline ends. CDR3 region: CASSSMGGEKLFF. CDR3 nucleotides: TGTGCCAGCAGTTCGATGGGAGGCGAAAAACTGTTTTTT.

V usage is TRBV6-2 or TRBV6-3 and J usage is TRBJ1-2; D call uncertain. Germline CDR1 and CDR2: MNHEY and SVGEGT. Trimming took 0 bases from V and 2 from J, leaving 13 bases between them. The CDR3 is 16 residues long. In DNA form, the CDR3 reads TGTGCCAGCAGTTACTCGCTTGGGCAACTCAACTATGGCTACACCTTC. Amino acid sequence: CASSYSLGQLNYGYTF.

The chain has TRBV10-3 and TRBJ1-1, with TRBD1 matching over 7 bases. Germline V gene lookup returns CDR1 ENHRY and CDR2 SYGVKD. The ends lost 4 bases at V and 3 bases at J; junction bases unmatched: 14. The CDR3 contains 17 residues. In DNA, the CDR3 is TGTGCCATCAGTGGTTGGGACAGCCGACTGGGGGACACTGAAGCTTTCTTT. It yields the protein CAISGWDSRLGDTEAFF.

The chain couples TRBV5-6 to TRBJ1-2, with TRBD1 matching over 8 bases. Trimming took 0 bases from V and 4 from J; bases not matched to a gene: 2. CDR3 length equals 14 residues. Germline-derived CDR1 and CDR2 are SGHDT and YYEEEE. The CDR3 loop is CASSLGGQGYGYTF. The CDR3 DNA follows: TGTGCCAGCAGCTTGGGAGGACAGGGCTATGGCTACACCTTC.

V and J are TRBV7-9 and TRBJ1-3; 9 nucleotides match TRBD1. CDR3 length: 15 amino acids. CDR1 is SEHNR and CDR2 is FQNEAQ in the germline V gene (reference sequence). J lost 4 bases, V lost 4 bases, and 5 bases had no gene match. For the CDR3, the DNA is TGTGCCAGCAGCTCAGGACAGGGGAGGGGAAACACCATATATTTT. It is translated as CASSSGQGRGNTIYF.

This clone was detected a few times. The V gene is TRBV7-9, the J gene TRBJ1-3, with 9 nucleotides matching TRBD1. The germline gives CDR1 SEHNR, CDR2 FQNEAQ (reference sequence). The CDR3 runs to 15 residues. V trimming: 7 bases; J trimming: 4 bases; junction bases outside the gene matches: 8. The CDR3 DNA sequence: TGTGCCAGCAAACTTCCGGGACAGGGAGGAAACACCATATATTTT. Translated: CASKLPGQGGNTIYF.

The chain has TRBV6-5 and TRBJ1-2; no firm D call. Germline assignment: CDR1 MNHEY and CDR2 SVGAGI. Trimming removed 7 bases at V and 4 bases at J, with 10 bases between. The CDR3 covers 12 residues. The CDR3 region is CASTREGYGYTF. The CDR3 region has the DNA TGTGCCAGCACCCGAGAGGGCTATGGCTACACCTTC.

The V and J genes are TRBV24-1 and TRBJ2-5; unclear D gene. The CDR3 is 12 amino acids. Germline V gives CDR1 KGHDR, CDR2 SFDVKD. V dropped 1 base and J dropped 5 bases, with 4 bases sitting between them. The CDR3 DNA sequence: TGTGCCACCAGTGATTTCGGGGAGACCCAGTACTTC. Amino acid sequence: CATSDFGETQYF.

V gene TRBV3-1 (or the pseudogene TRBV3-2) combines with J gene TRBJ1-2; no definite D call. The V end lost 5 bases, the J end lost 8 bases, and 9 bases lay between the germline ends. CDR3 length equals 11 residues. Germline CDR1 LGHDT, CDR2 YNNKEL (reference sequence). The CDR3 reads CASSFTGGYTF. DNA for the CDR3: TGTGCCAGCAGCTTCACGGGGGGCTACACCTTC.

This clone occurred once. The chain combines TRBV19 with TRBJ1-2; 7 nucleotides match TRBD1. Germline assignment: CDR1 LNHDA and CDR2 SQIVND (reference sequence). This CDR3 has 15 amino acids. V shed 4 bases, J shed 1 base, and the junction held 6 bases outside the gene matches. In DNA form, the CDR3 reads TGTGCCAGTAGTACTGGGACAGCACATAACTATGGCTACACCTTC. Its translation is CASSTGTAHNYGYTF. Full variable domain (remainder filled in from reference TRBV19 and TRBJ1-2): DGGITQSPKYLFRKEGQNVTLSCEQNLNHDAMYWYRQDPGQGLRLIYYSQIVNDFQKGDIAEGYSVSREKKESFPLTVTSAQKNPTAFYLCASSTGTAHNYGYTFGSGTRLTVV.

The chain employs TRBV7-9 and TRBJ2-3; possibly TRBD1 or TRBD2 for D (5 bases each). The germline V gene has CDR1 SEHNR and CDR2 FQNEAQ (reference sequence). V was trimmed by 4 bases and J by 1 base, leaving 9 bases between them. The CDR3 runs 14 residues. The CDR3 coding sequence is TGTGCCAGCAGCTGGGACCGAGGCACAGATACGCAGTATTTT. Protein product: CASSWDRGTDTQYF.

The chain uses TRBV6-5 and TRBJ2-7; maybe TRBD2 (6 bases). Trimming cost V 7 bases and J 0 bases, with 16 bases left between them. The germline V gene has CDR1 MNHEY and CDR2 SVGAGI. The CDR3 contains 15 residues. Written as DNA, the CDR3 is TGTGCCAGCACGGGGTACACTAGCACCTCCTACGAGCAGTACTTC. This sequence encodes CASTGYTSTSYEQYF.

The rearrangement joins TRBV15 to TRBJ1-1; the D gene is possibly TRBD1 (5 bases). Germline lookup yields CDR1 LNHNV and CDR2 YYDKDF (reference sequence). V was clipped by 3 bases and J by 1 base, with 21 bases between them. The CDR3 consists of 18 residues. The CDR3 reads CATSSGPEQVGWNTEAFF. CDR3 nucleotides: TGTGCCACCAGCAGTGGGCCTGAACAGGTTGGGTGGAACACTGAAGCTTTCTTT.

This clone was detected only once. V and J are TRBV6-5 and TRBJ1-5; D not resolved. The V gene's germline CDR1 is MNHEY and CDR2 SVGAGI. The V end lost 0 bases, the J end lost 7 bases, and 10 bases lay between the germline ends. This CDR3 comprises 14 residues. CDR3 protein: CASSYSYNAQPQHF. CDR3 nucleotide sequence: TGTGCCAGCAGTTACTCGTACAACGCGCAGCCCCAGCATTTT.

This sequence joins TRBV7-2 and TRBJ1-4; D unclear. This CDR3 has 16 residues. From germline, CDR1 is SGHTA and CDR2 FQGNSA. Trimming cost V 1 base and J 5 bases, with 14 bases left between them. DNA for the CDR3: TGTGCCAGCAGCTTAGGGATCGGAGGTTCCAATGAAAAACTGTTTTTT. Its translation is CASSLGIGGSNEKLFF.

Only one count was recorded for this clone. The rearrangement joins TRBV6-2 or TRBV6-3 to TRBJ2-2; TRBD1 aligns across 9 bases. The trim removed 4 bases at V and 4 bases at J, leaving 10 bases unmatched. This CDR3 spans 17 amino acids. Germline V gives CDR1 MNHEY, CDR2 SVGEGT. The CDR3 here is CASSSRRQGGLTGELFF. The DNA of the CDR3 is TGTGCCAGCAGTTCACGACGACAGGGGGGGCTCACCGGGGAGCTGTTTTTT.

V usage is TRBV3-1 (or the pseudogene TRBV3-2) and J usage is TRBJ1-5; no firm D call. Trimming took 2 bases from V and 5 from J, leaving 7 bases between them. The germline V gene encodes CDR1 LGHDT and CDR2 YNNKEL (reference sequence). The CDR3 contains 13 residues. CDR3 DNA: TGTGCCAGCAGCCAACAGGCCTATCAGCCCCAGCATTTT. Protein: CASSQQAYQPQHF.

The chain recombines TRBV4-1 with TRBJ1-4; D not certain. Germline V gives CDR1 MGHRA, CDR2 YSYEKL. The CDR3 is 12 amino acids. The ends were cut back, 0 bases at V and 11 bases at J, with 7 bases in the middle. The CDR3 spells CASSQDRSKLFF. The CDR3 DNA reads TGCGCCAGCAGCCAAGACAGGAGTAAACTGTTTTTT.